This note documents a single TCR beta chain sequence. This record belongs to a study of control samples from healthy donors and cancer patients. The repertoire was sequenced with immunoSEQ multiplex PCR; TCRdb's copy has only in-frame clones and lacks some. The sample has 250,000 to 300,000 clones, around 79% seen once; the top ten hold 13%. The CDR3 totals 15 residues. V gave up 8 bases and J gave up 10 bases; unmatched junction bases: 12. Germline loops: CDR1 LNHDA, CDR2 SQIVND (reference sequence). Sequenced sample: PBMCs. The V and J genes are TRBV19 and TRBJ1-5; 12 nucleotides agree with TRBD1. This receptor was taken from a woman aged 60 to 75 with lung cancer. This chain's CDR3 is CASHRYGTGGYPQHF. The DNA of the CDR3 is TGTGCCAGTCACCGATACGGGACAGGGGGCTATCCCCAGCATTTT. The complete variable domain, with remaining parts taken from reference TRBV19 and TRBJ1-5, reads DGGITQSPKYLFRKEGQNVTLSCEQNLNHDAMYWYRQDPGQGLRLIYYSQIVNDFQKGDIAEGYSVSREKKESFPLTVTSAQKNPTAFYLCASHRYGTGGYPQHFGDGTRLSIL.